This T cell receptor (beta chain) was documented in a study of blood T cell repertoires in COVID-19. Turning to the study itself: Collection of acute and convalescent COVID-19 samples took place in the United States, Italy and Spain. T cells, B-cell-depleted T cells, or PBMCs provided the cDNA or gDNA that served as material.

Deletions cut 7 bases from V and 0 bases from J, with 11 bases between. The CDR3 loop spans 14 amino acids. Germline V gene data show CDR1 as SNHLY and CDR2 as FYNNEI. The table came from immunoSEQ multiplex PCR; TCRdb's copy has only in-frame clones and leaves some out. The sample contains some 180,000 clones, 90% of which appear only once. The sequence was obtained from a man aged 50-60 years with acute or convalescent COVID-19. This sequence joins TRBV2 and TRBJ2-3; D is possibly TRBD2 (5 bases). The specimen sequenced was peripheral blood. In nucleotides, the CDR3 is TGTGCCAGCACAGCGGCCTCTAGCACAGATACGCAGTATTTT. Its translation is CASTAASSTDTQYF.